Presented here are 29 T cell receptor beta chains from one specimen sequenced in a study of shared clonotypes between healthy human individuals. Libraries were prepared by immunoSEQ multiplex PCR; TCRdb keeps only in-frame clonotypes and omits some of them. The table records over a million clones, 78% of them present only once. The sample taken for sequencing was memory CD4+ T cells from PBMCs. As for subset: CD45RA-negative fraction. These TCRs come from a man younger than 35 in good health. Some clones in this sample may be carry-over from other donors' samples.

The J gene is TRBJ2-3, the V gene TRBV28, with D uncertain. This CDR3 spans 14 amino acids. Germline assignment: CDR1 MDHEN and CDR2 SYDVKM. V lost 4 bases, J lost 1 base, and 9 bases lay in between. The CDR3 DNA sequence: TGTGCCAGCAGTTCACGACCCGGCACAGATACGCAGTATTTT. It is translated as CASSSRPGTDTQYF.

V gene TRBV7-9 combines with J gene TRBJ2-5; 7 nucleotides agree with TRBD1. After removal of 4 bases from V and 4 bases from J, the junction contained 6 bases not matched to a gene. The CDR3 is 14 amino acids. Germline V gene data show CDR1 as SEHNR and CDR2 as FQNEAQ (reference sequence). For the CDR3, the DNA is TGTGCCAGCAGCTCCGGGACAGCCAGAGAGACCCAGTACTTC. This sequence encodes CASSSGTARETQYF. Full variable domain (outside the CDR3, taken from reference TRBV7-9 and TRBJ2-5): DTGVSQNPRHKITKRGQNVTFRCDPISEHNRLYWYRQTLGQGPEFLTYFQNEAQLEKSRLLSDRFSAERPKGSFSTLEIQRTEQGDSAMYLCASSSGTARETQYFGPGTRLLVL.

The chain links TRBV7-9 to TRBJ2-6, with D maybe TRBD2 (6 bases). Germline CDR1 is SEHNR and CDR2 is FQNEAQ (reference sequence). The CDR3 consists of 17 residues. Between the trimmed V and J ends, which lost 5 bases and 2 bases, there was a span of 16 bases. The CDR3 here is CASSPSVGEAGANVLTF. The CDR3 DNA follows: TGTGCCAGCAGCCCGTCCGTAGGGGAGGCTGGGGCCAACGTCCTGACTTTC.

About this clone: With only one base between it and a far larger clone, this is likely a read error. The rearrangement links TRBV7-2 to TRBJ2-3; no clear D gene. The length of the CDR3 is 14 residues. Trimming removed 1 base at V and 2 bases at J, with 7 bases between. Germline V gene sequence: CDR1 SGHTA, CDR2 FQGNSA. CDR3 nucleotides: TGTGCCAGCAGCTTAGACGGGCACACAGATACGCAGTATTTT. It codes for CASSLDGHTDTQYF.

The chain is built from TRBV9 and TRBJ2-6, with 11 bases aligning to TRBD1. The V gene end was trimmed by 7 bases and the J gene end by 2 bases; junction bases not matched to a gene: 14. Germline CDR1 reads SGDLS; CDR2 reads YYNGEE. The CDR3 consists of 19 residues. The CDR3 DNA is TGTGCCAGCCAAACTCTGGCCGGGACAGGGGGTCCTGGGGCCAACGTCCTGACTTTC. As protein: CASQTLAGTGGPGANVLTF.

The V gene is TRBV18, the J gene TRBJ2-5, with no clear D. The germline V and J ends were trimmed by 8 bases and 4 bases, with 20 bases remaining between them. CDR1 is KGHSH and CDR2 is LQKENI in the germline V gene. The CDR3 is 15 residues long. Here the CDR3 reads CASTWLATYTETQYF. The CDR3 bases are TGTGCCAGCACCTGGCTGGCCACCTACACAGAGACCCAGTACTTC.

In its sample, this clone was seen many times. The chain employs TRBV5-1 and TRBJ2-6; 13 nucleotides align to TRBD2. This CDR3 contains 18 residues. The germline CDR1 and CDR2 sequences are SGHRS and YFSETQ. With V trimmed by 4 bases and J by 1 base, 5 bases remained unmatched. CDR3: CASSPGLAGVSGANVLTF. The CDR3 DNA reads as TGCGCCAGCAGCCCAGGACTAGCGGGAGTTTCTGGGGCCAACGTCCTGACTTTC.

The genes are TRBV28 and TRBJ2-7; TRBD2 matches 11 bases. The junction had 7 bases not matched to a gene; V was cut back by 6 bases and J by 3 bases. Germline values: CDR1 MDHEN, CDR2 SYDVKM. There are 15 residues in the CDR3. The CDR3 loop reads CASSAPGTSGYEQYF. The CDR3, as DNA: TGTGCCAGCAGCGCCCCCGGGACTAGCGGCTACGAGCAGTACTTC.

The chain combines TRBV5-1 with TRBJ1-3; tentative D call: TRBD1 (5 bases). CDR3 length: 14 residues. Per the germline V gene, CDR1 is SGHRS and CDR2 is YFSETQ. Trimming pared 0 bases from V and 8 bases from J, leaving 12 bases between. This CDR3 reads CASSLGAGPDTIYF. CDR3 bases: TGCGCCAGCAGCTTGGGAGCAGGGCCCGACACCATATATTTT.

The rearrangement links TRBV7-9 to TRBJ2-1; TRBD2 matches 8 bases. The germline gives CDR1 SEHNR, CDR2 FQNEAQ (reference sequence). With 5 bases clipped from V and 2 bases from J, the junction kept 11 bases outside the gene matches. The CDR3 totals 17 residues. CDR3: CASSHGLSGIAYNEQFF. CDR3 bases: TGTGCCAGCAGCCACGGCCTTAGCGGGATTGCCTACAATGAGCAGTTCTTC.

This clone was seen once. The chain carries TRBV6-5 and TRBJ2-1; possible D gene TRBD1, 5 bases. The germline V gene encodes CDR1 MNHEY and CDR2 SVGAGI. V lost 6 bases to trimming and J lost 5 bases, with 11 bases between them. The CDR3 consists of 13 residues. This CDR3 is CASRPSGHNEQFF. The CDR3 DNA sequence: TGTGCCAGCAGGCCATCAGGGCACAATGAGCAGTTCTTC.

V and J are TRBV4-1 and TRBJ1-1; the match to TRBD1 covers 7 bases. Trimming at V came to 0 bases and at J to 4 bases, leaving 17 bases not matched to a gene. The CDR3 length is 19 residues. The germline V gene encodes CDR1 MGHRA and CDR2 YSYEKL. The CDR3 sequence: CASSQDTRRRGGRRTEAFF. The CDR3 nucleotides read TGCGCCAGCAGCCAAGATACCCGGCGCAGGGGGGGACGGCGCACTGAAGCTTTCTTT.

To note about this clone: The limits of the CDR3 on the DNA are not certain, so only TCRdb's listed CDR3 is given. V gene TRBV6-5 combines with J gene TRBJ1-1; no check of the table's D call, TRBD1, against the DNA was made. Per germline, CDR1 MNHEY and CDR2 SVGAGI. The CDR3 length equals 14 residues, ends included. The CDR3 spells CASSSGQGTTEAFF.

This clone has a handful of counts. This sequence joins TRBV11-2 and TRBJ1-1; tentatively, D is TRBD1 (6 bases). Trimming left V 5 bases short and J 10 bases short, with 14 bases between. Per the germline V gene, CDR1 is SGHAT and CDR2 is FQNNGV. The CDR3 is 12 amino acids. The CDR3 loop reads CASSPGARGAFF. Here the CDR3 DNA reads TGTGCCAGCAGCCCGGGGGCCCGAGGAGCTTTCTTT.

This CDR3 is CASSPRTSGSRQFF. CDR3 in DNA: TGTGCCAGCAGCCCCAGGACTAGCGGGAGTCGGCAGTTCTTC. J is TRBJ2-1 and V is TRBV9, with TRBD2 matching 13 bases. Trimming cost V 4 bases and J 12 bases; bases outside gene matches: 7. Per the germline V gene, CDR1 is SGDLS and CDR2 is YYNGEE. The length of the CDR3 is 14 residues.

The genes are TRBV6-6 and TRBJ2-7, with unresolved D. The germline V and J ends were trimmed by 6 bases and 3 bases, with 12 bases remaining between them. The length of the CDR3 is 13 residues. Per the germline V gene, CDR1 is MNHNY and CDR2 is SVGAGI (reference sequence). CDR3 coding DNA: TGTGCCAGCAGGGGCCGGCAGAACTACGAGCAGTACTTC. It is translated as CASRGRQNYEQYF.

The V call is TRBV7-9, the J call TRBJ2-7; 7 bases map to TRBD2. The CDR3 loop spans 16 amino acids. V dropped 3 bases and J dropped 5; count of bases not matched to a gene: 13. Germline assignment: CDR1 SEHNR and CDR2 FQNEAQ (reference sequence). Here the CDR3 DNA reads TGTGCCAGCAGCTTGGGAGCGGGACTCCCCATCGACGAGCAGTACTTC. Encoded protein: CASSLGAGLPIDEQYF.

This chain uses TRBV5-1 with TRBJ2-3; 9 bases align to TRBD2. Germline V gene lookup returns CDR1 SGHRS and CDR2 YFSETQ. Trimming at V came to 3 bases and at J to 4 bases, leaving 3 bases not matched to a gene. CDR3 size: 14 residues. The CDR3 loop is CASSSGLASDTQYF. The CDR3 DNA reads as TGCGCCAGCAGCTCCGGACTAGCGTCAGATACGCAGTATTTT.

This clone showed up just once. Just one base apart from a much larger clone, this may be a read error. DNA of the CDR3: TGTGCCAGCAGCTTAGGACAGATCCAAGAGACCCAGTACTTC. This codes for CASSLGQIQETQYF. The chain joins TRBV11-1 to TRBJ2-5, with D tentatively TRBD1 (5 bases). Germline-derived CDR1 and CDR2 are SGHAT and FQDESV (reference sequence). This CDR3 has 14 residues. V was trimmed by 1 base and J by 1 base, leaving 7 bases between them.

The chain recombines TRBV19 with TRBJ2-1; TRBD2 matches at 11 bases. Germline V gene sequence: CDR1 LNHDA, CDR2 SQIVND (reference sequence). J was trimmed by 5 bases and V by 3 bases; bases with no gene match: 3. This CDR3 has 15 amino acids. The CDR3 loop is CASSITSGRNNEQFF. CDR3 DNA sequence: TGTGCCAGTAGTATTACTAGCGGGAGAAACAATGAGCAGTTCTTC.

The V and J genes are TRBV9 and TRBJ2-2; 8 bases agree with TRBD2. J lost 3 bases, V lost 0 bases, and 1 base had no gene match. CDR3 length equals 15 residues. Germline lookup yields CDR1 SGDLS and CDR2 YYNGEE. The CDR3 bases are TGTGCCAGCAGCGTAGCGGGGGGGCACACCGGGGAGCTGTTTTTT. Encoded protein: CASSVAGGHTGELFF.

V is TRBV5-1 and J is TRBJ2-6; D not certain. Trimming removed 2 bases from V and 2 bases from J, with 8 bases in between. CDR1 is SGHRS, CDR2 YFSETQ, per germline. This CDR3 comprises 15 residues. DNA for the CDR3: TGCGCCAGCAGCTTCATATCGGCTGGGGCCAACGTCCTGACTTTC. This encodes CASSFISAGANVLTF.

The rearrangement joins TRBV4-1 to TRBJ1-2, with a weak D call TRBD1 (5 bases). The CDR3 runs to 16 residues. The V gene lost 0 bases and the J gene lost 6 bases, with 17 bases spanning the gap. The germline V gene encodes CDR1 MGHRA and CDR2 YSYEKL. The CDR3 loop is CASSQEGHMGPHGYTF. Written as DNA, the CDR3 is TGCGCCAGCAGCCAAGAGGGGCATATGGGTCCTCATGGCTACACCTTC.

The gene calls are TRBV5-6 and TRBJ1-4, with 7 bases lining up with TRBD1. The CDR3 contains 16 residues. With 4 bases clipped from V and 0 bases from J, the junction kept 6 bases outside the gene matches. Germline CDR1 is SGHDT and CDR2 is YYEEEE. The CDR3 DNA follows: TGTGCCAGCAGCCCGGGACAGACTGCAACTAATGAAAAACTGTTTTTT. Translation: CASSPGQTATNEKLFF.

The J gene is TRBJ2-7, the V gene TRBV18; D ambiguous. CDR1 and CDR2 (germline): KGHSH, LQKENI. The V end was cut by 6 bases, the J end by 0 bases, with 6 bases between. The CDR3 sequence is 12 residues long. The DNA of the CDR3 is TGTGCCAGCTCTACCAGCTCCTACGAGCAGTACTTC. Residues: CASSTSSYEQYF.

Comment on this clone: This sequence may be a read error, since a much larger clone differs from it by one base. The sample holds other DNA sequences that translate to the same CDR3. The J gene is TRBJ1-1, the V gene TRBV5-4; no clear D gene. The ends were cut back, 0 bases at V and 0 bases at J, with 3 bases in the middle. The CDR3 length is 13 residues. Per germline, CDR1 SGHNT and CDR2 YYREEE (reference sequence). CDR3 DNA sequence: TGTGCCAGCAGCTTGGACATGAACACTGAAGCTTTCTTT. This sequence encodes CASSLDMNTEAFF. Based on the CDR3 plus reference TRBV5-4 and TRBJ1-1, the full variable domain is ETGVTQSPTHLIKTRGQQVTLRCSSQSGHNTVSWYQQALGQGPQFIFQYYREEENGRGNFPPRFSGLQFPNYSSELNVNALELDDSALYLCASSLDMNTEAFFGQGTRLTVV.

This chain uses TRBV28 with TRBJ2-7; perhaps D is TRBD1 or TRBD2 (5 bases each). CDR1 is MDHEN, CDR2 SYDVKM, per germline. Deletions cut 3 bases from V and 6 bases from J, with 12 bases between. The CDR3 is 13 amino acids. In DNA form, the CDR3 reads TGTGCCAGCAGTTTGGCAGGGACGGGCGAGCAGTACTTC. Amino acid sequence: CASSLAGTGEQYF.

V usage is TRBV15 and J usage is TRBJ1-3, with D unresolved. Germline V gene lookup returns CDR1 LNHNV and CDR2 YYDKDF (reference sequence). This CDR3 is built from 13 residues. Deletions cut 0 bases from V and 4 bases from J, with 4 bases between. Here the CDR3 reads CATSRDLGNTIYF. The DNA of the CDR3 is TGTGCCACCAGCAGAGATTTGGGAAACACCATATATTTT. Filled out from reference TRBV15 and TRBJ1-3, the complete variable domain reads DAMVIQNPRYQVTQFGKPVTLSCSQTLNHNVMYWYQQKSSQAPKLLFHYYDKDFNNEADTPDNFQSRRPNTSFCFLDIRSPGLGDTAMYLCATSRDLGNTIYFGEGSWLTVV.

The V call is TRBV12-2, the J call TRBJ2-2; the table's D call, TRBD1, has no DNA check behind it. TRBV12-2 is given as a pseudogene. The CDR3 is made up of 20 amino acids. The CDR3 here is CASRLRSPLIGGQVAGELFF. CDR3 DNA: TGTGCAAGTCGCCTACGATCCCCCCTAATAGGGGGCCAGGTGGCCGGGGAGCTGTTTTTT.